This paragraph reports one T cell receptor beta chain. The data are from a study of T cell responses to AZD1222 COVID-19 vaccine. Method: immunoSEQ multiplex PCR; TCRdb's copy keeps in-frame clones and lacks some. The repertoire table contains more than 110,000 clones. V was clipped by 6 bases and J by 4 bases; unmatched bases: 2. Germline CDR1 reads MNHEY; CDR2 reads SVGAGI. The length of the CDR3 is 14 residues. Sequenced sample: peripheral blood. The rearrangement links TRBV6-5 to TRBJ2-2; 10 bases are a match to TRBD1. This TCR was sampled from an adult in good health. The DNA for the CDR3 is TGTGCCAGCAGGCGGACAGGGGGCACCGGGGAGCTGTTTTTT. Amino acid sequence: CASRRTGGTGELFF.